These 17 T cell receptor beta chains were sequenced from one sample in a study of blood T cell repertoires in COVID-19. TCRdb keeps only in-frame clones here, not all; method: immunoSEQ multiplex PCR. The repertoire holds about 230,000 clones, with 70% to 90% as singletons. Sequencing was carried out using PBMCs or T cells enriched from blood (not recorded which). The receptors were sampled from a woman aged 40 to 50 with acute COVID-19.

The chain has TRBV6-6 and TRBJ1-1; D call uncertain. There are 10 residues in the CDR3. Germline CDR1 and CDR2: MNHNY and SVGAGI (reference sequence). V lost 8 bases to trimming and J lost 8 bases, with 9 bases between them. The CDR3: CASGSLEAFF. The CDR3 nucleotides are TGTGCCAGCGGTAGTCTGGAAGCTTTCTTT.

This chain uses TRBV7-8 with TRBJ2-1; 10 bases fit TRBD2. There are 16 residues in the CDR3. V shed 2 bases and J 8 bases; nucleotides not matched to a gene: 9. The germline CDR1 and CDR2 sequences are SGHVS and FQNEAQ. CDR3 sequence (DNA): TGTGCCAGCAGCTTATACGAAAGCGGGAGGGAGGATGAGCAGTTCTTC. It codes for CASSLYESGREDEQFF. Looking up the rest from reference TRBV7-8 and TRBJ2-1 gives the full variable domain: GAGVSQSPRYKVAKRGQDVALRCDPISGHVSLFWYQQALGQGPEFLTYFQNEAQLDKSGLPSDRFFAERPEGSVSTLKIQRTQQEDSAVYLCASSLYESGREDEQFFGPGTRLTVL.

V gene TRBV6-2 or TRBV6-3 combines with J gene TRBJ2-3; the match to TRBD1 covers 9 bases. CDR3 length equals 15 residues. From germline, CDR1 is MNHEY and CDR2 SVGEGT. The junction had 4 bases not matched to a gene; V was cut back by 2 bases and J by 4 bases. This CDR3 is CASSYRTGVADTQYF. The CDR3 coding sequence is TGTGCCAGCAGTTACCGGACAGGGGTTGCAGATACGCAGTATTTT.

The chain carries TRBV30 and TRBJ2-4; weak D call: TRBD1 (6 bases). CDR1 GTSNPN and CDR2 SVGIG come from the germline V gene (reference sequence). The V end lost 5 bases, the J end lost 6 bases, and 14 bases lay between the germline ends. The CDR3 length is 13 residues. As DNA, the CDR3 is TGTGCCTGGGGACAGATCCAGATAAACATTCAGTACTTC. Its protein product is CAWGQIQINIQYF.

V usage is TRBV19 and J usage is TRBJ2-2; 12 bases fit TRBD2. The V segment lost 6 bases and the J segment 7 bases; nucleotides outside the gene matches: 9. This CDR3 region has 16 residues. In germline, CDR1 is LNHDA, CDR2 SQIVND (reference sequence). The CDR3 DNA sequence: TGTGCCAGTAGCGGACTAGCGGGAAAATTTAACGGGGAGCTGTTTTTT. Residues: CASSGLAGKFNGELFF. The full variable domain, its missing parts supplied by reference TRBV19 and TRBJ2-2, is DGGITQSPKYLFRKEGQNVTLSCEQNLNHDAMYWYRQDPGQGLRLIYYSQIVNDFQKGDIAEGYSVSREKKESFPLTVTSAQKNPTAFYLCASSGLAGKFNGELFFGEGSRLTVL.

The V call is TRBV27, the J call TRBJ2-2; D is unclear. The germline V and J ends were trimmed by 2 bases and 1 base, with 17 bases remaining between them. This CDR3 contains 18 residues. Germline CDR1 reads MNHEY; CDR2 reads SMNVEV (reference sequence). The CDR3 loop is CASSLTGSKLRNTGELFF. The DNA of the CDR3 is TGTGCCAGCAGTTTAACCGGATCGAAACTAAGGAACACCGGGGAGCTGTTTTTT.

The chain carries TRBV5-1 and TRBJ1-4, with D possibly TRBD1 on 5 matching bases. V was cut by 4 bases and J by 0 bases, with 16 bases left in between. The CDR3 totals 17 residues. Germline assignment: CDR1 SGHRS and CDR2 YFSETQ. CDR3 sequence: CASSPTGVPPTNEKLFF. Written as DNA, the CDR3 is TGCGCCAGCAGCCCAACGGGGGTCCCCCCAACTAATGAAAAACTGTTTTTT. The variable domain in full, completed from reference TRBV5-1 and TRBJ1-4, reads KAGVTQTPRYLIKTRGQQVTLSCSPISGHRSVSWYQQTPGQGLQFLFEYFSETQRNKGNFPGRFSGRQFSNSRSEMNVSTLELGDSALYLCASSPTGVPPTNEKLFFGSGTQLSVL.

The V call is TRBV2, the J call TRBJ2-1, with 7 bases matching TRBD2. This CDR3 contains 14 residues. V shed 5 bases and J 10 bases; nucleotides not matched to a gene: 11. CDR1 and CDR2 (germline): SNHLY, FYNNEI. The CDR3 DNA reads as TGTGCCAGCAGTTCTGCGGGAGATCGTTCGGAGCAGTTCTTC. It codes for CASSSAGDRSEQFF. Full variable domain (remainder filled in from reference TRBV2 and TRBJ2-1): EPEVTQTPSHQVTQMGQEVILRCVPISNHLYFYWYRQILGQKVEFLVSFYNNEISEKSEIFDDQFSVERPDGSNFTLKIRSTKLEDSAMYFCASSSAGDRSEQFFGPGTRLTVL.

The CDR3 loop reads CASSPGQGEAGNTIYF. The CDR3 DNA sequence: TGTGCCAGCAGCCCCGGACAGGGGGAGGCTGGAAACACCATATATTTT. V is TRBV9 and J is TRBJ1-3, with 10 positions matching TRBD1. V lost 4 bases and J lost 2; bases outside the gene matches: 6. This CDR3 has 16 amino acids. The V gene's germline CDR1 is SGDLS and CDR2 YYNGEE. Drawing the rest from reference TRBV9 and TRBJ1-3, the complete variable domain is DSGVTQTPKHLITATGQRVTLRCSPRSGDLSVYWYQQSLDQGLQFLIQYYNGEERAKGNILERFSAQQFPDLHSELNLSSLELGDSALYFCASSPGQGEAGNTIYFGEGSWLTVV.

The chain recombines TRBV18 with TRBJ1-4; TRBD1 agrees at 8 bases. V shed 3 bases, J shed 4 bases, and the junction held 4 bases outside the gene matches. The CDR3 has 15 amino acids. Germline V gives CDR1 KGHSH, CDR2 LQKENI. The CDR3 reads CASSPPGQGNEKLFF. In DNA, the CDR3 is TGTGCCAGCTCACCGCCCGGACAGGGTAATGAAAAACTGTTTTTT.

The rearrangement joins TRBV9 to TRBJ2-1, with D perhaps TRBD1 (6 bases). The V gene lost 3 bases and the J gene lost 4 bases, with 8 bases spanning the gap. The CDR3 sequence is 13 residues long. Looked up from germline, CDR1 is SGDLS and CDR2 is YYNGEE. CDR3 in DNA: TGTGCCAGCAGCGCCACAGGGTACAATGAGCAGTTCTTC. It specifies CASSATGYNEQFF.

The chain joins TRBV7-7 to TRBJ2-5, with 12 positions matching TRBD1. Germline V CDR1 and CDR2: SSHAT, FNYEAQ (reference sequence). V lost 1 base and J lost 1; bases outside the gene matches: 4. The CDR3 sequence is 17 residues long. CDR3: CASSLGDRGPGQETQYF. As DNA, the CDR3 is TGTGCCAGCAGCTTAGGGGACAGGGGGCCGGGCCAAGAGACCCAGTACTTC.

This clone has a single count. The genes are TRBV11-2 and TRBJ2-1; unclear D gene. This CDR3 is 14 amino acids long. Germline V gene data show CDR1 as SGHAT and CDR2 as FQNNGV. V gave up 3 bases and J gave up 3 bases, with 9 bases separating them. The CDR3 bases are TGTGCCAGCAGCTTCCGACTCTTCTACAATGAGCAGTTCTTC. This sequence encodes CASSFRLFYNEQFF.

The V call is TRBV5-1, the J call TRBJ1-3, with 8 bases identical to TRBD1. V was clipped by 3 bases and J by 0 bases; unmatched bases: 8. The CDR3 is 17 amino acids. The germline V gene has CDR1 SGHRS and CDR2 YFSETQ. Here the CDR3 reads CASSYRTGQGSGNTIYF. Written as DNA, the CDR3 is TGCGCCAGCAGCTACCGGACAGGGCAGGGCTCTGGAAACACCATATATTTT.

The V and J genes are TRBV6-5 and TRBJ1-2, with D possibly matching TRBD1 (6 bases). This CDR3 is built from 14 residues. V lost 4 bases, J lost 2 bases, and 11 bases lay in between. Germline V gene sequence: CDR1 MNHEY, CDR2 SVGAGI. The CDR3: CASSWLQGNYGYTF. The CDR3 DNA is TGTGCCAGCAGTTGGCTTCAGGGGAACTATGGCTACACCTTC.

V is TRBV2 and J is TRBJ2-7, with 8 bases lining up with TRBD2. Germline CDR1 and CDR2: SNHLY and FYNNEI. V dropped 3 bases and J dropped 6; count of bases not matched to a gene: 7. The CDR3 covers 14 residues. The CDR3 reads CASSDVAGLGEQYF. CDR3 in DNA: TGTGCCAGCAGTGATGTAGCGGGGTTGGGCGAGCAGTACTTC. The whole variable domain, remainder taken from reference TRBV2 and TRBJ2-7, is EPEVTQTPSHQVTQMGQEVILRCVPISNHLYFYWYRQILGQKVEFLVSFYNNEISEKSEIFDDQFSVERPDGSNFTLKIRSTKLEDSAMYFCASSDVAGLGEQYFGPGTRLTVT.

The J gene is TRBJ2-7, the V gene TRBV5-4, with 11 bases identical to TRBD2. Germline V lookup: CDR1 SGHNT, CDR2 YYREEE (reference sequence). V shed 0 bases and J 6 bases; nucleotides not matched to a gene: 14. The CDR3 is 18 amino acids. The CDR3 DNA follows: TGTGCCAGCAGCTTGGCCGGCGGTAGCGGGGGGGCCGCGTCCGAGCAGTACTTC. Encoded protein: CASSLAGGSGGAASEQYF.